This T cell receptor (beta chain) is drawn from a study of blood T cells in healthy people across ages. Overall study results and limits: Estimated diversity, derived from one million T cells, was regarded as an underestimate. Relative to aged donors, long-lived donors carried more naive CD4+ cells and displayed higher diversity.

Concerning this clonotype: The antigen remains unidentified.

The CDR3 totals 12 residues. Trimming took 7 bases from V and 0 from J; bases not matched to a gene: 1. Germline values: CDR1 SQVTM, CDR2 ANQGSEA. The use of a sample-barcoded 5' primer and a J-beta primer mix characterized a second PCR of 7 to 11 cycles. Each CDR3 protein gets one entry after TCRdb re-called the 5' RACE reads with MiXCR. The sample shows over 450,000 distinct CDR3 sequences, under 30% of them seen only once. These data were likewise used in another study, on T cells of mothers and their children. From that second work: Reads obtained per mother exceeded 9 million TCR beta CDR3 reads, with several million obtained per child.

Sequencing was carried out using blood. This chain connects TRBV29-1 to TRBJ2-7; 9 bases match TRBD2. This TCR was recovered from a boy aged 10-17 years in good health. CDR3: CSGLADSYEQYF. In DNA, the CDR3 is TGCAGCGGACTAGCGGACTCCTACGAGCAGTACTTC.